This TCR beta chain was profiled in a study of shared clonotypes between healthy human individuals. V lost 1 base to trimming and J lost 4 bases, with 14 bases between them. In germline, CDR1 is SEHNR, CDR2 FQNEAQ (reference sequence). This CDR3 has 15 amino acids. The data were produced by immunoSEQ multiplex PCR, yet TCRdb's version contains in-frame clones alone and is incomplete. The sample yields about a million clones, 60% to 85% seen once. This receptor was identified in a man aged 18 to 29 in good health. Some clones in this sample may be carry-over from other donors' samples. What was sequenced was memory CD4+ T cells from PBMCs. Subset defined: CD45RA-negative fraction. The J gene is TRBJ2-7, the V gene TRBV7-9, with D possibly matching TRBD2 (6 bases). CDR3 region: CASSLGGVAGYEQYF. The CDR3 nucleotides are TGTGCCAGCAGCTTAGGGGGGGTGGCCGGGTACGAGCAGTACTTC.